This TCR beta chain derives from a study of PD-L1 blockade in urothelial cancer. Study at large: Males with bladder-origin urothelial cancer made up twenty-five of 29 patients. In tumor samples, T cells numbered a median of around 1,500.

Repertoires were generated with immunoSEQ multiplex PCR, while TCRdb's copy carries only in-frame clones and drops some. Of more than 350 clones listed, under 45% are singletons. The CDR3 runs 12 residues. Germline values: CDR1 MNHGY, CDR2 SAAAGT. The V gene lost 4 bases and the J gene lost 0 bases, with 3 bases spanning the gap. This specimen was tumor tissue, taken before atezolizumab (anti-PD-L1) treatment. The gene calls are TRBV6-8 and TRBJ1-1; unclear D gene. This clonotype was sampled from a man in his fifties or sixties with urothelial cancer. The CDR3 protein is CASSSVNTEAFF. The CDR3 DNA sequence: TGTGCCAGCAGTTCGGTGAACACTGAAGCTTTCTTT.